Presented here are 19 T cell receptor beta chains from one specimen sequenced in a study of OX40 agonist ivuxolimab in advanced cancers. Assay: immunoSEQ multiplex PCR; the TCRdb copy retains only in-frame clones and omits some. Altogether tens of thousands of clones are present, roughly 91% being singletons, with the ten largest covering roughly an eighth. This specimen consisted of CD4+ or CD8+ T cells sorted from blood, obtained in a trial of the OX40 agonist ivuxolimab. The receptors shown here come from an adult with an advanced solid tumor such as melanoma, head and neck, liver or kidney cancer.

The chain uses TRBV10-2 and TRBJ2-7; D unclear. The CDR3 spans 11 residues. Per germline, CDR1 WSHSY and CDR2 SAAADI. The germline V and J ends were trimmed by 0 bases and 3 bases, with 0 bases remaining between them. CDR3 bases: TGCGCCAGCAGTGAGTCCTACGAGCAGTACTTC. The encoded protein is CASSESYEQYF.

This clone was seen a single time. The J gene is TRBJ2-3, the V gene TRBV11-3; D call uncertain. This CDR3 is 14 amino acids long. V lost 2 bases to trimming and J lost 1 base, with 7 bases between them. Germline assignment: CDR1 SGHNT and CDR2 YENEEA. DNA for the CDR3: TGTGCCAGCAGCTTAAGGAGCGGCACAGATACGCAGTATTTT. It yields the protein CASSLRSGTDTQYF.

The chain combines TRBV28 with TRBJ2-3, with 12 bases that match TRBD1. The CDR3 totals 19 residues. V was pared by 3 bases and J by 2 bases, with 12 bases of the junction left unmatched. The V gene's germline CDR1 is MDHEN and CDR2 SYDVKM. The DNA for the CDR3 is TGTGCCAGCAGTTTGGGTCTGAATCCGGGACAGGGGGCCACAGATACGCAGTATTTT. Translating it yields CASSLGLNPGQGATDTQYF.

The chain combines TRBV5-1 with TRBJ2-3; TRBD2 matches at 14 bases. CDR1 and CDR2 (germline): SGHRS, YFSETQ. V was clipped by 4 bases and J by 4 bases; unmatched bases: 8. This CDR3 contains 17 residues. The CDR3 protein is CASSRGTSGGRADTQYF. The CDR3 DNA reads TGCGCCAGCAGCAGAGGGACTAGCGGGGGTAGGGCAGATACGCAGTATTTT.

The gene calls are TRBV28 and TRBJ2-3; 9 nucleotides agree with TRBD2. After removal of 3 bases from V and 2 bases from J, the junction contained 6 bases not matched to a gene. CDR1 is MDHEN, CDR2 SYDVKM, per germline. This CDR3 region has 16 residues. CDR3 coding DNA: TGTGCCAGCAGTTTCCCCTCGGGACTAGCCACAGATACGCAGTATTTT. Amino acids: CASSFPSGLATDTQYF.

This clone was observed a few times. V and J are TRBV6-1 and TRBJ1-4; D is ambiguous. Germline V CDR1 and CDR2: MNHNS, SASEGT. The CDR3 contains 14 residues. V was clipped by 7 bases and J by 6 bases, with 15 bases between them. The CDR3 DNA is TGTGCCAGCAACGAAGGAGGGATAGATGAAAAACTGTTTTTT. Its translation: CASNEGGIDEKLFF.

The CDR3 reads CASSQEEGGGSYEQYF. Here the CDR3 DNA reads TGCGCCAGCAGCCAAGAAGAGGGAGGGGGCTCCTACGAGCAGTACTTC. The J gene is TRBJ2-7, the V gene TRBV4-3; perhaps TRBD2 as D (7 bases). This CDR3 has 16 residues. Germline V CDR1 and CDR2: LGHNA, YSLEER. V was shortened by 0 bases and J by 0 bases, with 12 bases between the two germline ends.

The chain combines TRBV4-3 with TRBJ1-1, with D possibly being TRBD1 (5 bases). The CDR3 length is 13 residues. Trimming stripped 6 bases from V and 4 bases from J, with 12 bases between. Germline lookup yields CDR1 LGHNA and CDR2 YSLEER. The CDR3 spells CASRPGGGTEAFF. In nucleotides, the CDR3 is TGCGCCAGCAGGCCCGGGGGAGGCACTGAAGCTTTCTTT.

The chain links TRBV9 to TRBJ2-7; 8 nucleotides align to TRBD2. This CDR3 contains 14 residues. The J segment lost 2 bases and the V segment lost 1 base, leaving 2 bases of the junction unmatched. Germline V gene lookup returns CDR1 SGDLS and CDR2 YYNGEE. In DNA form, the CDR3 reads TGTGCCAGCAGCGTATCTAGCGGGCCCTACGAGCAGTACTTC. The encoded protein is CASSVSSGPYEQYF.

This clone has just a few counts. The chain combines TRBV27 with TRBJ1-2, with D possibly being TRBD1 (5 bases). Trimming cost V 3 bases and J 5 bases, with 13 bases left between them. The CDR3 contains 14 residues. The germline V gene has CDR1 MNHEY and CDR2 SMNVEV (reference sequence). The CDR3 DNA follows: TGTGCCAGCAGTTTCGGTGACAGCACATATGGCTACACCTTC. Protein product: CASSFGDSTYGYTF.

The chain is built from TRBV4-1 and TRBJ2-7, with 7 bases matching TRBD2. The J segment lost 6 bases and the V segment lost 0 bases, leaving 5 bases of the junction unmatched. Germline assignment: CDR1 MGHRA and CDR2 YSYEKL. This CDR3 is built from 14 residues. The CDR3 region is CASSQDPPGGEQYF. The CDR3, as DNA: TGCGCCAGCAGCCAAGATCCACCGGGGGGCGAGCAGTACTTC.

The rearrangement joins TRBV7-6 to TRBJ2-1, with 12 bases fitting TRBD2. The CDR3 spans 15 residues. V gave up 5 bases and J gave up 6 bases; unmatched junction bases: 5. The germline V gene has CDR1 SGHVS and CDR2 FNYEAQ. The CDR3 spells CASSPGLAGINEQFF. The CDR3, as DNA: TGTGCCAGCAGCCCTGGACTAGCGGGAATCAATGAGCAGTTCTTC.

The V gene is TRBV6-1, the J gene TRBJ1-1, with D hard to call. This CDR3 comprises 9 residues. Germline CDR1 and CDR2: MNHNS and SASEGT. The V end was cut by 3 bases, the J end by 11 bases, with 4 bases between. CDR3 sequence (DNA): TGTGCCAGCAGTGAGGGCGCTTTCTTT. This codes for CASSEGAFF.

This chain uses TRBV7-9 with TRBJ2-2, with D perhaps matching TRBD2 (6 bases). Germline values: CDR1 SEHNR, CDR2 FQNEAQ (reference sequence). The length of the CDR3 is 18 residues. Trimming pared 2 bases from V and 0 bases from J, leaving 16 bases between. CDR3 loop: CASSLRGGGLSNTGELFF. The CDR3 region has the DNA TGTGCCAGCAGCTTAAGGGGAGGAGGACTATCGAACACCGGGGAGCTGTTTTTT.

The CDR3, as DNA: TGTGCCAGCAGCTTGCCGACTGCGAACACCGGGGAGCTGTTTTTT. Translated: CASSLPTANTGELFF. V usage is TRBV5-5 and J usage is TRBJ2-2; D unclear. The V end lost 1 base, the J end lost 0 bases, and 7 bases lay between the germline ends. The CDR3 totals 15 residues. The germline gives CDR1 SGHKS, CDR2 YYEKEE (reference sequence).

The chain has TRBV6-6 and TRBJ2-2, with D unresolved. Per the germline V gene, CDR1 is MNHNY and CDR2 is SVGAGI (reference sequence). The CDR3 loop spans 13 amino acids. The V and J ends lost 4 bases and 1 base respectively, with 4 bases between them. CDR3 amino acids: CASSSENTGELFF. The CDR3 DNA reads TGTGCCAGCAGTTCGGAGAACACCGGGGAGCTGTTTTTT.

The chain employs TRBV27 and TRBJ1-2; 7 bases are a match to TRBD1. The germline V gene encodes CDR1 MNHEY and CDR2 SMNVEV (reference sequence). J gave up 3 bases and V 6 bases, and 7 bases lay outside the gene matches. This CDR3 spans 14 amino acids. The CDR3 reads CASRGIGQDYGYTF. CDR3 coding DNA: TGTGCCAGCAGAGGGATTGGACAGGACTATGGCTACACCTTC.

The chain is built from TRBV9 and TRBJ2-7; TRBD2 matches 9 bases. Losses at the gene ends were 4 bases for V and 2 bases for J; bases not matched to a gene: 10. Germline CDR1 is SGDLS and CDR2 is YYNGEE. This CDR3 is built from 16 residues. The CDR3 DNA sequence: TGTGCCAGCAGCACCGAGTGGAGCGGGGGGCCCTACGAGCAGTACTTC. Its protein is CASSTEWSGGPYEQYF. Full variable domain (remainder filled in from reference TRBV9 and TRBJ2-7): DSGVTQTPKHLITATGQRVTLRCSPRSGDLSVYWYQQSLDQGLQFLIQYYNGEERAKGNILERFSAQQFPDLHSELNLSSLELGDSALYFCASSTEWSGGPYEQYFGPGTRLTVT.

This chain uses TRBV9 with TRBJ1-3; D gene ambiguous. The V and J ends lost 3 bases and 1 base respectively, with 2 bases between them. CDR1 is SGDLS and CDR2 is YYNGEE in the germline V gene. CDR3 length: 12 residues. Written as DNA, the CDR3 is TGTGCCAGCAGCGGATCTGGAAACACCATATATTTT. This encodes CASSGSGNTIYF.